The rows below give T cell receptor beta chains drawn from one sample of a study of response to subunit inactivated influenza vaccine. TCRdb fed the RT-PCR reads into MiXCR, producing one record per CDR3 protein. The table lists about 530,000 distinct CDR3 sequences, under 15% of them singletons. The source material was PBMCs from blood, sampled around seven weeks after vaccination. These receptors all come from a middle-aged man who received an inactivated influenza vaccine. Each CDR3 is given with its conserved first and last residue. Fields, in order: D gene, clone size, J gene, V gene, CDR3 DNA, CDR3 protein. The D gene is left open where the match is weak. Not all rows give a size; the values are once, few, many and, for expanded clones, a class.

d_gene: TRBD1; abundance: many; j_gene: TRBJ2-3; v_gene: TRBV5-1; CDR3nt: TGCGCCAGCAGCTTGAAGGGGGCTTTCTCTGATACGCAGTATTTT; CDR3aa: CASSLKGAFSDTQYF
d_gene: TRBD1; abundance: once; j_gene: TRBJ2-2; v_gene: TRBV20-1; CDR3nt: TGCAGTGCTACTAGGACAGGGGGCCCCCTTACCAACACCGGGGAGCTGTTTTTT; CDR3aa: CSATRTGGPLTNTGELFF
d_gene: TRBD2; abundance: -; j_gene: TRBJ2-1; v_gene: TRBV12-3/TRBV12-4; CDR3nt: TGTGCCAGCAGTTCACAGGGACTAGCGGGAGCTGAGCAGTTCTTC; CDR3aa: CASSSQGLAGAEQFF
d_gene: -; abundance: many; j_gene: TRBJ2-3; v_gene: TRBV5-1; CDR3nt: TGCGCCAGCAGCTACTTAAGGGGGGATACGCAGTATTTT; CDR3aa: CASSYLRGDTQYF
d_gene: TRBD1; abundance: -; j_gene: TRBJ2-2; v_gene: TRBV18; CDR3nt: TGTGCCAGTCGGACAGGGGAGAACACCGGGGAGCTGTTTTTT; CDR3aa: CASRTGENTGELFF
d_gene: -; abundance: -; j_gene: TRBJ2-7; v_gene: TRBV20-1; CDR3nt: TGCAGTGCCTCTCCCGACCGCTACGAGCAGTACTTC; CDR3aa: CSASPDRYEQYF
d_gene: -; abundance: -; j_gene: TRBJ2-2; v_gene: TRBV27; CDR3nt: TGTGCCAGCAGTTTAAATATAGCGACCGGGGAGCTGTTTTTT; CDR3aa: CASSLNIATGELFF
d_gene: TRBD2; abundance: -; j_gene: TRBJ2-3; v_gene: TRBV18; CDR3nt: TGTGCCAGCTCACCAAGGCCTAGCGGGAGGACTAGCACAGATACGCAGTATTTT; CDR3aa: CASSPRPSGRTSTDTQYF
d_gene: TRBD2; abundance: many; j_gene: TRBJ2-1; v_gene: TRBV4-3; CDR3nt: TGCGCCAGCAGCCAAGATAGTAAGCTAGCGGGGGGGGAGCAGTTCTTC; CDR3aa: CASSQDSKLAGGEQFF
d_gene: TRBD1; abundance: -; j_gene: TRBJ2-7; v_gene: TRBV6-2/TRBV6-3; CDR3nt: TGTGCCAGCAGTTGGGGACAGAACTACGAGCAGTACTTC; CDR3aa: CASSWGQNYEQYF
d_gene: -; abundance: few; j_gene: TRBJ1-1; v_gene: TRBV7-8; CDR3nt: TGTGCCAGCAGCCTGGTGGCCTACACTGAAGCTTTCTTT; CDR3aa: CASSLVAYTEAFF
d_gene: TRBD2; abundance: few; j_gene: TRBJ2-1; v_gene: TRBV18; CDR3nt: TGTGCCAGCTCACCAGGGAGGGAACCCCTATTACAGTTCTTC; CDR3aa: CASSPGREPLLQFF
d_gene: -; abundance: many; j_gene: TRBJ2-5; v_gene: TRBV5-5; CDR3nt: TGTGCCAGCAGCTTGGAGGGCCTATTGCAAGAGACCCAGTACTTC; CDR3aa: CASSLEGLLQETQYF
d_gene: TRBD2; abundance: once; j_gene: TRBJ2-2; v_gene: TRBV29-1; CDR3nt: TGCAGCGTTGGGGGGACTAGCGCTGGGGAGCTGTTTTTT; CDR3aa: CSVGGTSAGELFF
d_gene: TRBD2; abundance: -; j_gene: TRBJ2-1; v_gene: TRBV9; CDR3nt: TGTGCCAGCGCCTATCTAGCGGGGAGCTCCTACAATGAGCAGTTCTTC; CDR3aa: CASAYLAGSSYNEQFF
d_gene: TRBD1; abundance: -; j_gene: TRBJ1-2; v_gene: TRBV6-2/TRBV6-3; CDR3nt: TGTGCCAGCAGTTACCTCGGGACAGGGGATTCTGAGAGTGGCTACACCTTC; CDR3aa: CASSYLGTGDSESGYTF
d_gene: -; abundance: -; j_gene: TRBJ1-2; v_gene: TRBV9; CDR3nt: TGTGCCAGCAGCCCCCGCCCGGGACCGATTTCGATTGGAGGCTACACCTTC; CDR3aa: CASSPRPGPISIGGYTF
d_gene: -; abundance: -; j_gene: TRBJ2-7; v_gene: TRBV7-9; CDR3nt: TGTGCCAGCGGGTCGGGGGCCGCCGAGCAGTACTTC; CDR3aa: CASGSGAAEQYF
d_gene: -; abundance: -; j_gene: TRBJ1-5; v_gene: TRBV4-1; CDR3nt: TGCGCCAGCAGCCAAGATTTCGGGGTGAACAATCAGCCCCAGCATTTT; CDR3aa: CASSQDFGVNNQPQHF
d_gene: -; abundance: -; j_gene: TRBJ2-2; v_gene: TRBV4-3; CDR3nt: TGCGCCAGCAGCCGCAACCCGACTAGTAGTATTAACACCGGGGAGCTGTTTTTT; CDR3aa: CASSRNPTSSINTGELFF
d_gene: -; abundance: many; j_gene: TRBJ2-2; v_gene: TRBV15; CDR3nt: TGTGCCACCGGTTCCGTGTACACCGGGGAGCTGTTTTTT; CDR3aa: CATGSVYTGELFF
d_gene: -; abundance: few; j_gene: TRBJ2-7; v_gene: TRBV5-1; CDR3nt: TGCGCCAGCAGCTTGGGGTTGGGCAGGGTATCCTACGAGCAGTACTTC; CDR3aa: CASSLGLGRVSYEQYF
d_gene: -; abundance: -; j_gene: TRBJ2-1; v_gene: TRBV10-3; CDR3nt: TGTGCCATCAGTGAGTCGCGGGGCGGAAATGAGCAGTTCTTC; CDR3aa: CAISESRGGNEQFF
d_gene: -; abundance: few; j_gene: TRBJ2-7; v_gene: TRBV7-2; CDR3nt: TGTGCCAGCAGCTCCAGGTCCCCGTCCTACGAGCAGTACTTC; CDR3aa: CASSSRSPSYEQYF
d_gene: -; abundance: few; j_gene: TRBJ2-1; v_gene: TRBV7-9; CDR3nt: TGTGCCAGCGCCCCGGGGAGCTCCTACAATGAGCAGTTCTTC; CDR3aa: CASAPGSSYNEQFF
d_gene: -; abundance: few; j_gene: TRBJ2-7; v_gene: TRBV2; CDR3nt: TGTGCCAGCAGTGAAGCGCTTCAGGGCCAAAAGCAGTACTTC; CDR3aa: CASSEALQGQKQYF
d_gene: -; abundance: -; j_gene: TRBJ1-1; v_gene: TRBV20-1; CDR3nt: TGCAGTGCTAGAGTTCGCGGGTCCACAGAGAACACTGAAGCTTTCTTT; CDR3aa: CSARVRGSTENTEAFF
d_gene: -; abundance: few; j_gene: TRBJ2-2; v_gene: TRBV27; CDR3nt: TGTGCCAGCAGTTCCGACAGGCACGCGAACACCGGGGAGCTGTTTTTT; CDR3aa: CASSSDRHANTGELFF
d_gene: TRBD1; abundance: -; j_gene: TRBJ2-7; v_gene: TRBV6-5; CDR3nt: TGTGCCAGCAGTTACGGGACAGGGAAATACGAGCAGTACTTC; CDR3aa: CASSYGTGKYEQYF
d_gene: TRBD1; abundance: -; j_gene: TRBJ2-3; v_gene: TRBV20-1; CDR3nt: TGCAGTGCTCCCCTCAGGGGGTACAGCACAGATACGCAGTATTTT; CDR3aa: CSAPLRGYSTDTQYF
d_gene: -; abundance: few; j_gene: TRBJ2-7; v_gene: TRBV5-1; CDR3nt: TGCGCCAGCAGCTTAGCACTCGGGAAACCGGCTATTGAGCAGTACTTC; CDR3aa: CASSLALGKPAIEQYF
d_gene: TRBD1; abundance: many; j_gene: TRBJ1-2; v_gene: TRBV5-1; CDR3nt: TGTGCCAGCAGTTTAGGGACAGGGGACGGCTACACCTTC; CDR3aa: CASSLGTGDGYTF
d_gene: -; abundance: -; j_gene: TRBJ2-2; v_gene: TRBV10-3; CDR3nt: TGTGCCATCAGTGCCGACAGCACGAACACCGGGGAGCTGTTTTTT; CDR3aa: CAISADSTNTGELFF
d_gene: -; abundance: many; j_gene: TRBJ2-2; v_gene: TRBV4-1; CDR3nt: TGCGCCAGCAGCCAAGTCCTCCTGGGGGGGGCTGACACCGGGGAGCTGTTTTTT; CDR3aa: CASSQVLLGGADTGELFF